This is a list of T cell receptor beta chains from one sample in a study of T cells in Graves' hyperthyroidism and ophthalmopathy. TCRdb itself ran the multiplex PCR reads through MiXCR, one entry per CDR3 protein. The sample holds hundreds of thousands of distinct CDR3 sequences, 14% to 15% seen once. Sequencing used blood. Receptor source: a man between 18 and 35 years old with Graves' ophthalmopathy. The CDR3 runs from the conserved cysteine through the conserved F or W. The order of the fields is clone size, V gene, D gene, J gene, CDR3 protein, CDR3 DNA. D genes are given only for firm matches. Part of the rows lack a size; the others show once, few, many or a class for expanded clones.

few	TRBV30	-	TRBJ2-6	CAWGGVSGANVLTF	TGTGCCTGGGGTGGGGTATCGGGGGCCAACGTCCTGACTTTC
-	TRBV5-1	TRBD1	TRBJ1-1	CASSSPGQGARTEAFF	TGCGCCAGCAGCTCCCCGGGACAGGGGGCGCGGACTGAAGCTTTCTTT
-	TRBV9	-	TRBJ1-4	CASSVGRDPNEKLFF	TGTGCCAGCAGCGTAGGCCGGGACCCCAATGAAAAACTGTTTTTT
-	TRBV20-1	-	TRBJ2-7	CSARDGGGYEQYF	TGCAGTGCTAGAGACGGGGGAGGCTACGAGCAGTACTTC
-	TRBV9	-	TRBJ2-2	CASSEGSNTGELFF	TGTGCCAGCAGCGAGGGCTCTAACACCGGGGAGCTGTTTTTT
many	TRBV7-9	-	TRBJ1-1	CASSFGDTEAFF	TGTGCCAGCAGCTTCGGGGATACCGAAGCTTTCTTT
many	TRBV3-1	TRBD1	TRBJ1-1	CASTLWTGRDTEAFF	TGTGCCAGCACCCTATGGACAGGGCGGGACACTGAAGCTTTCTTT
many	TRBV2	TRBD1	TRBJ2-3	CASSEAPGQTGSTDTQYF	TGTGCCAGCAGTGAAGCGCCCGGACAGACAGGGAGCACAGATACGCAGTATTTT
-	TRBV7-9	-	TRBJ1-1	CASSHPTGPSNTEAFF	TGTGCCAGCAGCCACCCCACCGGGCCGTCTAACACTGAAGCTTTCTTT
-	TRBV7-8	TRBD2	TRBJ2-7	CASSWGLAGEQYF	TGTGCCAGCAGCTGGGGACTAGCGGGGGAGCAGTACTTC
-	TRBV20-1	TRBD2	TRBJ2-1	CSARVTSGDRFNEQFF	TGCAGTGCTAGGGTTACTAGCGGGGACCGGTTCAATGAGCAGTTCTTC
many	TRBV7-9	-	TRBJ1-2	CASSLDPLKGYTF	TGTGCCAGCAGTCTAGACCCCCTGAAAGGCTACACCTTC
many	TRBV6-5	-	TRBJ2-7	CASSYSTRTLYEQYF	TGTGCCAGCAGTTACTCGACCCGGACCCTCTACGAGCAGTACTTC
few	TRBV4-1	TRBD1	TRBJ1-2	CASSNRGPQGDYGYTF	TGCGCCAGCAGCAACAGGGGCCCACAGGGAGACTATGGCTACACCTTC
many	TRBV6-6	-	TRBJ2-5	CASSYSMTLDIQATQYF	TGTGCCAGCAGTTACTCGATGACTCTAGACATCCAAGCGACCCAGTACTTC
many	TRBV9	-	TRBJ2-7	CASSPQAGYEQYF	TGTGCCAGCAGCCCCCAGGCGGGCTACGAGCAGTACTTC
many	TRBV18	-	TRBJ2-7	CASSPPTGSGEQYF	TGTGCCAGCTCACCACCCACAGGGTCTGGCGAGCAGTACTTC
many	TRBV30	TRBD1	TRBJ2-7	CAWTKDRPSEQYF	TGTGCCTGGACTAAGGACAGGCCCTCCGAGCAGTACTTC
many	TRBV7-9	TRBD2	TRBJ2-1	CASSLPSGGAYNEQFF	TGTGCCAGCAGCTTACCAAGCGGGGGGGCCTACAATGAGCAGTTCTTC
many	TRBV10-3	-	TRBJ1-1	CAISGAPGKGTEAFF	TGTGCCATCAGTGGGGCCCCGGGGAAGGGCACTGAAGCTTTCTTT
few	TRBV10-3	-	TRBJ2-7	CAISAGTAGYYEQYF	TGTGCCATCAGTGCTGGGACAGCGGGGTACTACGAGCAGTACTTC
few	TRBV24-1	TRBD2	TRBJ2-1	CATAGGAPEQFF	TGTGCCACCGCGGGAGGTGCGCCTGAGCAGTTCTTC
-	TRBV15	-	TRBJ2-1	CATSRADRYNEQFF	TGTGCCACCAGCAGGGCAGACCGGTACAATGAGCAGTTCTTC
many	TRBV5-1	-	TRBJ2-7	CASSPSGTGYEQYF	TGCGCCAGCAGCCCCAGCGGTACAGGCTACGAGCAGTACTTC
-	TRBV19	TRBD1	TRBJ1-5	CASSPRTGASNQPQHF	TGTGCCAGTAGTCCGCGGACAGGGGCTTCGAATCAGCCCCAGCATTTT
many	TRBV12-3/TRBV12-4	TRBD1	TRBJ2-6	CASREDRLTAGANVLTF	TGTGCCAGCAGGGAGGACAGGTTAACCGCAGGGGCCAACGTCCTGACTTTC
many	TRBV4-1	TRBD1	TRBJ2-7	CASSQGTGWYEQYF	TGCGCCAGCAGCCAAGGGACAGGGTGGTACGAGCAGTACTTC
many	TRBV3-1	-	TRBJ1-1	CASSQEGRATEAFF	TGTGCCAGCAGCCAAGAGGGCCGAGCCACTGAAGCTTTCTTT
many	TRBV10-3	TRBD1	TRBJ1-1	CAISTGTGNTEAFF	TGTGCCATCAGTACCGGGACAGGAAACACTGAAGCTTTCTTT
many	TRBV7-9	-	TRBJ2-1	CASSLALYVHQFF	TGTGCCAGCAGCTTAGCGCTTTATGTACACCAGTTCTTC
few	TRBV2	-	TRBJ2-7	CASMGGVAIYEQYF	TGTGCCAGCATGGGGGGAGTGGCTATTTACGAGCAGTACTTC
-	TRBV6-5	-	TRBJ1-1	CASSYFGRAFF	TGTGCCAGCAGTTACTTCGGGAGGGCCTTCTTT
many	TRBV6-1	-	TRBJ2-7	CASSVGRGTSSYEQYF	TGTGCCAGCAGTGTGGGGAGGGGGACGTCCTCCTACGAGCAGTACTTC
many	TRBV6-1	TRBD1	TRBJ2-7	CASSIYRGPYEQYF	TGTGCCAGCAGTATTTACAGGGGACCCTACGAGCAGTACTTC
few	TRBV9	-	TRBJ2-6	CASSVPGGANVLTF	TGTGCCAGCAGCGTCCCAGGTGGGGCCAACGTCCTGACTTTC
many	TRBV5-1	-	TRBJ1-6	CASSRGYSPLHF	TGCGCCAGCAGCAGAGGCTATTCACCCCTCCACTTT
many	TRBV6-1	-	TRBJ1-2	CASSSTLFANYGYTF	TGTGCCAGCAGCTCAACACTATTTGCGAACTATGGCTACACCTTC
many	TRBV7-2	-	TRBJ1-2	CASSFDVNYGYTF	TGTGCCAGCAGCTTCGATGTAAACTATGGCTACACCTTC
-	TRBV10-2	-	TRBJ2-3	CASSEEGRTDTQYF	TGCGCCAGCAGTGAAGAGGGGCGCACAGATACGCAGTATTTT
many	TRBV19	-	TRBJ1-5	CASSIGGSMNQPQHF	TGTGCCAGTAGTATAGGTGGGTCGATGAATCAGCCCCAGCATTTT
many	TRBV2	TRBD2	TRBJ2-3	CASRDPGSAGGRETQYF	TGTGCCAGCAGAGACCCCGGGTCAGCGGGGGGACGGGAAACGCAGTATTTT
-	TRBV19	-	TRBJ2-7	CASSMGRSYEQYF	TGTGCCAGTAGTATGGGCAGGTCCTACGAGCAGTACTTC
many	TRBV7-9	TRBD2	TRBJ2-7	CASSPRLAGTSYEQYF	TGTGCCAGCAGCCCTCGACTAGCGGGAACCTCCTACGAGCAGTACTTC
many	TRBV18	-	TRBJ1-4	CASSPPTGKLFF	TGTGCCAGCTCCCCCCCAACGGGAAAACTGTTTTTT
many	TRBV6-2/TRBV6-3	-	TRBJ1-5	CASSYGGSSNQPQHF	TGTGCCAGCAGTTACGGGGGCAGTAGCAATCAGCCCCAGCATTTT
many	TRBV4-1	-	TRBJ1-2	CASSQDRRDFYGYTF	TGCGCCAGCAGCCAAGATCGTAGGGACTTCTATGGCTACACCTTC
-	TRBV5-4	-	TRBJ2-7	CASRMAGAAYEQYF	TGTGCCAGCAGAATGGCGGGGGCCGCCTACGAGCAGTACTTC
-	TRBV10-3	TRBD2	TRBJ2-5	CAISEGTSGIGTQYF	TGTGCCATCAGTGAGGGGACTAGCGGGATAGGGACCCAGTACTTC
once	TRBV7-2	TRBD2	TRBJ2-5	CASSRSGKETQYF	TGTGCCAGCAGTCGGAGCGGGAAAGAGACCCAGTACTTC
many	TRBV5-6	-	TRBJ2-4	CASSLTFGAVVAKNIQYF	TGTGCCAGCAGCTTGACCTTCGGAGCAGTGGTAGCCAAAAACATTCAGTACTTC
many	TRBV30	-	TRBJ1-6	CAWRRRDGPYNSPLHF	TGTGCCTGGAGGAGACGGGACGGGCCTTATAATTCACCCCTCCACTTT
many	TRBV5-1	-	TRBJ2-3	CASSLPSGSTDTQYF	TGCGCCAGCAGCTTACCCAGCGGGAGCACAGATACGCAGTATTTT
many	TRBV5-1	-	TRBJ2-3	CASSLVSVADGRDTQYF	TGCGCCAGCAGCTTGGTTTCGGTTGCGGATGGGCGGGATACGCAGTATTTT